The rows below give T cell receptor beta chains drawn from one sample of a study of CD8 T cells in ankylosing spondylitis. TCRdb independently ran MiXCR on the 5' RACE reads; one entry per CDR3 protein. In the table there are roughly 220,000 distinct CDR3 sequences, over 9.5% of which are singletons. The specimen sequenced was blood, either unsorted or a sorted T cell fraction (not recorded which). These receptors came from a male donor with ankylosing spondylitis or in good health (not recorded which). The conserved cysteine and the conserved F or W are not part of the CDR3 here. Fields, in order: J gene, V gene, CDR3 protein.

J gene: TRBJ1-1; V gene: TRBV13; CDR3 protein: ASSLGQIQGNTEAF
J gene: TRBJ2-3; V gene: TRBV7-2; CDR3 protein: ASSLDPGVDTQY
J gene: TRBJ2-2; V gene: TRBV24-1; CDR3 protein: ATNPGQNTGELF
J gene: TRBJ2-3; V gene: TRBV27; CDR3 protein: ATNVGLGGTQY
J gene: TRBJ2-3; V gene: TRBV12-3/TRBV12-4; CDR3 protein: ASSPGGAGTDTQY
J gene: TRBJ2-7; V gene: TRBV24-1; CDR3 protein: ATSDDDSAYEQY
J gene: TRBJ2-4; V gene: TRBV5-1; CDR3 protein: ASSLTAGTKNIQY
J gene: TRBJ1-6; V gene: TRBV12-3/TRBV12-4; CDR3 protein: ASSTKGGASASPLH
J gene: TRBJ2-6; V gene: TRBV20-1; CDR3 protein: SASARTSGANVLT
J gene: TRBJ1-6; V gene: TRBV7-2; CDR3 protein: ASSTRGDRAFSPLH
J gene: TRBJ1-4; V gene: TRBV6-1; CDR3 protein: ASEGGNSWLSEKLF
J gene: TRBJ2-7; V gene: TRBV20-1; CDR3 protein: SAVAPSGFGEQY
J gene: TRBJ1-2; V gene: TRBV5-1; CDR3 protein: ASSFTDSVDYT
J gene: TRBJ2-1; V gene: TRBV27; CDR3 protein: ASGFTSFAYNEQF
J gene: TRBJ2-2; V gene: TRBV28; CDR3 protein: ASSFGGQTNTGELF
J gene: TRBJ2-1; V gene: TRBV12-3/TRBV12-4; CDR3 protein: ASSLSGHSYNEQF
J gene: TRBJ2-1; V gene: TRBV18; CDR3 protein: ASSVRPTSGGISSYNEQF
J gene: TRBJ2-2; V gene: TRBV18; CDR3 protein: ASSPPSQANTGELF
J gene: TRBJ1-2; V gene: TRBV7-8; CDR3 protein: ASSYGHIRRGYT
J gene: TRBJ1-2; V gene: TRBV7-2; CDR3 protein: ASSSSTGGVGYT
J gene: TRBJ2-7; V gene: TRBV5-6; CDR3 protein: ASRFAASYEQY
J gene: TRBJ2-1; V gene: TRBV7-2; CDR3 protein: ASSILAGGNSYNEQF
J gene: TRBJ2-3; V gene: TRBV20-1; CDR3 protein: SATPPGAGQGTDTQY
J gene: TRBJ1-1; V gene: TRBV4-2; CDR3 protein: ASSQVGRTEAF
J gene: TRBJ1-5; V gene: TRBV3-1; CDR3 protein: ASSQGIGGGQPQH
J gene: TRBJ1-1; V gene: TRBV5-1; CDR3 protein: ASSSDGGGGTEAF
J gene: TRBJ2-2; V gene: TRBV12-3/TRBV12-4; CDR3 protein: AISLRPGGNTGVLF
J gene: TRBJ1-6; V gene: TRBV9; CDR3 protein: ASSPGTGRNSPLH
J gene: TRBJ2-1; V gene: TRBV9; CDR3 protein: ASSTSGGYNEQF
J gene: TRBJ2-4; V gene: TRBV12-3/TRBV12-4; CDR3 protein: ASSLTSAKNIQY